Listed here are 20 T cell receptor beta chains from one sample, sequenced in a study of post-analysis software for immune sequencing data. Researchers reported that TCR beta cDNA libraries carried unique molecular identifiers. TCRdb re-called the PCR reads with MiXCR, one entry per CDR3 protein. Of roughly 430,000 distinct CDR3 sequences listed, roughly 38% are singletons. These TCRs are of unknown antigen specificity. Study-wide results and caveats: A handful of TRBV segments were more frequent in patients than controls; TRBV5-6, TRBV5-1 and TRBV20-1 belonged to this group.

The sample comprised blood. The receptors were gathered from a girl aged 2-10 years with multiple sclerosis.

This clonotype was seen a few times. The chain couples TRBV6-2 or TRBV6-3 to TRBJ2-5; no firm D call. V lost 0 bases and J lost 5, with 7 bases in between. The CDR3 is made up of 13 amino acids. Per the germline V gene, CDR1 is MNHEY and CDR2 is SVGEGT. The CDR3: CASSYSGIETQYF. In DNA form, the CDR3 reads TGTGCCAGCAGTTACTCGGGAATCGAGACCCAGTACTTC.

This clonotype was seen only a few times. The rearrangement links TRBV28 to TRBJ2-7; D perhaps matches TRBD1 (5 bases). The CDR3 runs 16 residues. With 5 bases removed from V and 3 bases from J, the gap between germline ends came to 20 bases. CDR1 is MDHEN and CDR2 is SYDVKM in the germline V gene. The CDR3 nucleotides are TGTGCCAGCAGTCCCGTTAGGCAGGGTGGCCTCTACGAGCAGTACTTC. This gives the protein CASSPVRQGGLYEQYF.

CDR3 in amino acids: CASNEQYF. The CDR3 DNA sequence: TGTGCCAGTAACGAGCAGTACTTC. The V gene is TRBV2, the J gene TRBJ2-7; D not resolved. CDR1 is SNHLY, CDR2 FYNNEI, per germline. The CDR3 extends over 8 amino acids. V was trimmed by 9 bases and J by 5 bases, leaving 2 bases between them.

The CDR3 coding sequence is TGTGCCAGCAGACTACAGGGATTCGATGAGCAGTTCTTC. This translates into CASRLQGFDEQFF. The chain links TRBV28 to TRBJ2-1, with D possibly matching TRBD1 (6 bases). The V gene lost 6 bases and the J gene lost 8 bases, with 14 bases spanning the gap. The CDR3 totals 13 residues. Germline V lookup: CDR1 MDHEN, CDR2 SYDVKM. Filled out from reference TRBV28 and TRBJ2-1, the complete variable domain reads DVKVTQSSRYLVKRTGEKVFLECVQDMDHENMFWYRQDPGLGLRLIYFSYDVKMKEKGDIPEGYSVSREKKERFSLILESASTNQTSMYLCASRLQGFDEQFFGPGTRLTVL.

The sample holds a few counts of this clonotype. J is TRBJ1-2 and V is TRBV11-2; 9 nucleotides agree with TRBD1. Per germline, CDR1 SGHAT and CDR2 FQNNGV. This CDR3 is 15 amino acids long. V lost 5 bases and J lost 3; bases outside the gene matches: 7. The CDR3 loop is CASSPDGTGYYGYTF. In DNA form, the CDR3 reads TGTGCCAGCAGCCCCGACGGGACAGGGTACTATGGCTACACCTTC.

The V gene is TRBV7-2, the J gene TRBJ2-7; the match to TRBD2 covers 8 bases. Per the germline V gene, CDR1 is SGHTA and CDR2 is FQGNSA. This CDR3 contains 14 residues. V lost 1 base to trimming and J lost 4 bases; unmatched junction nucleotides: 3. The CDR3 sequence: CASSLVLAAYEQYF. The CDR3 coding sequence is TGTGCCAGCAGCTTAGTACTAGCGGCTTACGAGCAGTACTTC.

This clonotype was counted between two and nine times. This sequence joins TRBV12-3 or TRBV12-4 and TRBJ2-1, with 7 bases fitting TRBD1. The V and J ends lost 2 bases and 8 bases, in that order; junction bases with no gene match: 0. This CDR3 is built from 12 residues. CDR3 bases: TGTGCCAGCAGTTTAACAGGGGATGAGCAGTTCTTC. This sequence encodes CASSLTGDEQFF.

This clonotype was detected only once. This sequence joins TRBV12-3 or TRBV12-4 and TRBJ1-5; no firm D call. The V end lost 3 bases, the J end lost 6 bases, and 9 bases lay between the germline ends. The length of the CDR3 is 13 residues. CDR3 coding DNA: TGTGCCAGCAGTTTCGGCGGAACTCAGCCCCAGCATTTT. It is translated as CASSFGGTQPQHF.

In this sample, this clonotype turned up a few times. The chain recombines TRBV20-1 with TRBJ1-6; D gene uncertain. V lost 5 bases and J 10 bases, leaving 21 bases between the germline ends. The CDR3 loop spans 15 amino acids. In germline, CDR1 is DFQATT, CDR2 SNEGSKA (reference sequence). CDR3 coding DNA: TGCAGTGCTGGCAAGGTGCCGCTGGAGTACTCACCCCTCCACTTT. This encodes CSAGKVPLEYSPLHF.

The rearrangement links TRBV7-9 to TRBJ2-3; D is ambiguous. Trimming pared 5 bases from V and 5 bases from J, leaving 11 bases between. The germline gives CDR1 SEHNR, CDR2 FQNEAQ (reference sequence). The CDR3 runs to 13 residues. The CDR3 is CASSPPDQDTQYF. CDR3 bases: TGTGCCAGCAGCCCCCCGGACCAAGATACGCAGTATTTT.

This clonotype was recorded many times. V is TRBV25-1 and J is TRBJ2-1; D is uncertain. Germline CDR1 is MGHDK and CDR2 is SYGVNS. The CDR3 has 14 residues. V dropped 5 bases and J dropped 2 bases, with 10 bases sitting between them. CDR3 in amino acids: CASSPDTTYNEQFF. CDR3 DNA: TGTGCCAGCAGTCCAGATACCACCTACAATGAGCAGTTCTTC. The full variable domain, rest sourced from reference TRBV25-1 and TRBJ2-1, is EADIYQTPRYLVIGTGKKITLECSQTMGHDKMYWYQQDPGMELHLIHYSYGVNSTEKGDLSSESTVSRIRTEHFPLTLESARPSHTSQYLCASSPDTTYNEQFFGPGTRLTVL.

With regard to this clonotype: One end of the junction is discordant with germline, which a read error may explain. This rearrangement joins TRBV12-3 or TRBV12-4 to TRBJ2-3; 8 positions agree with TRBD1. The CDR3 is made up of 15 amino acids. The CDR3 is CASSLARGRVDAQYF. The DNA for the CDR3 is TGTGCCAGCAGTTTAGCCAGGGGGCGGGTAGATGCGCAGTATTTT.

With respect to this clonotype: An end of the junction does not agree with germline; a read error may underlie this. The V gene is TRBV15, the J gene TRBJ2-7; 10 nucleotides agree with TRBD1. The DNA end favors TRBJ2-5, so the J call may be wrong. Germline V CDR1 and CDR2: LNHNV, YYDKDF (reference sequence). This CDR3 region has 16 residues. CDR3 sequence reads: CAASFGQGVPGETQYF. CDR3 in DNA: TGTGCCGCCAGTTTCGGACAGGGGGTTCCGGGGGAGACCCAGTACTTC.

This clonotype appeared once. The gene calls are TRBV10-2 and TRBJ1-1; 7 nucleotides agree with TRBD1. CDR3 length equals 15 residues. V lost 6 bases, J lost 0 bases, and 7 bases stayed unmatched. From germline, CDR1 is WSHSY and CDR2 SAAADI. The CDR3 sequence: CASSAGTALNTEAFF. Written as DNA, the CDR3 is TGCGCCAGCAGCGCAGGGACAGCTTTGAACACTGAAGCTTTCTTT.

This chain uses TRBV4-3 with TRBJ2-5; D tentatively reads TRBD1 or TRBD2 (5 bases each). V gave up 5 bases and J gave up 4 bases, with 11 bases separating them. This CDR3 contains 13 residues. Germline CDR1 and CDR2: LGHNA and YSLEER. CDR3 DNA sequence: TGCGCCAGCAGCATAGGGGCGGGAGAGACCCAGTACTTC. This sequence encodes CASSIGAGETQYF.

The rearrangement links TRBV28 to TRBJ2-7; D call uncertain. V was trimmed by 1 base and J by 2 bases, leaving 12 bases between them. The CDR3 is 15 residues long. Germline V CDR1 and CDR2: MDHEN, SYDVKM. Written as DNA, the CDR3 is TGTGCCAGCAGTTTATTCGGCGGTTTTACCTACGAGCAGTACTTC. Amino acids: CASSLFGGFTYEQYF.

The chain links TRBV7-6 to TRBJ2-5; 9 bases fit TRBD1. V lost 2 bases to trimming and J lost 5 bases; unmatched junction nucleotides: 9. This CDR3 has 16 residues. The germline gives CDR1 SGHVS, CDR2 FNYEAQ. This chain's CDR3 is CASSLWVQGAGETQYF. CDR3 sequence (DNA): TGTGCCAGCAGCTTATGGGTACAGGGGGCAGGGGAGACCCAGTACTTC.

The rearrangement uses TRBV29-1 and TRBJ2-3; maybe TRBD2 (5 bases). Trimming pared 3 bases from V and 0 bases from J, leaving 16 bases between. This CDR3 contains 16 residues. Per the germline V gene, CDR1 is SQVTM and CDR2 is ANQGSEA. The DNA of the CDR3 is TGCAGCGTTGATTGGAGGATGTTTCGGAGCACAGATACGCAGTATTTT. Its translation is CSVDWRMFRSTDTQYF.

This clonotype turned up a few times. CDR3 sequence reads: CSASGASGGRDTQYF. CDR3 DNA sequence: TGCAGTGCTTCAGGGGCTAGCGGCGGGAGGGATACGCAGTATTTT. The rearrangement joins TRBV20-1 to TRBJ2-3; 8 bases fit TRBD2. The CDR3 has 15 amino acids. J lost 6 bases, V lost 5 bases, and 13 bases had no gene match. Germline V gene lookup returns CDR1 DFQATT and CDR2 SNEGSKA (reference sequence).

The rearrangement joins TRBV29-1 to TRBJ2-1; D possibly corresponds to TRBD1 (5 bases). The germline V and J ends were trimmed by 5 bases and 4 bases, with 18 bases remaining between them. Germline CDR1 and CDR2: SQVTM and ANQGSEA. The CDR3 is 15 amino acids. CDR3 nucleotide sequence: TGCAGCGTTCGCGCTAGGGGCCCCATTTACAATGAGCAGTTCTTC. Translated: CSVRARGPIYNEQFF.